Reported below is one TCR beta chain. This entry comes from a study of OX40 agonist ivuxolimab in advanced cancers. About the study: Eligibility rules accepted prior anti-PD-1, anti-PD-L1 or anti-CTLA-4 therapy, and 30% to 40% had some.

The repertoire was sequenced with immunoSEQ multiplex PCR; TCRdb's copy has only in-frame clones and lacks some. Among roughly 64,000 clones, around 90% were seen once, and the ten largest hold around 0.78%. CDR1 and CDR2 from the germline V gene are SGDLS and YYNGEE. V lost 0 bases, J lost 1 base, and 4 bases stayed unmatched. CDR3 length: 15 residues. This clonotype originated in an adult with an advanced solid tumor such as melanoma, head and neck, liver or kidney cancer. The input for sequencing was CD4+ or CD8+ T cells sorted from blood, taken in a trial of the OX40 agonist ivuxolimab. J is TRBJ2-7 and V is TRBV9, with TRBD2 matching over 7 bases. CDR3 sequence (DNA): TGTGCCAGCAGCGTAGGTAGCGGGCTTTCCTACGAGCAGTACTTC. Its translation: CASSVGSGLSYEQYF.